The 18 T cell receptor beta chains reported below all come from one sample, sequenced in a study of blood T cell repertoires in COVID-19. Sequencing used immunoSEQ multiplex PCR; TCRdb keeps in-frame clones, though not all of them. The repertoire consists of approximately 120,000 clones, with 55% to 70% occurring once and the leading ten covering over 2%. Sequencing used peripheral blood. The origin of the receptors is an older woman with acute or convalescent COVID-19.

This clone was seen just once. The V and J genes are TRBV4-2 and TRBJ2-1, with 8 bases that match TRBD2. Per the germline V gene, CDR1 is LGHNA and CDR2 is YNFKEQ. V gave up 7 bases and J gave up 3 bases; unmatched junction bases: 11. There are 16 residues in the CDR3. The CDR3 reads CASTRTGTRGYNEQFF. CDR3 DNA sequence: TGTGCCAGCACCCGAACGGGGACTAGGGGCTACAATGAGCAGTTCTTC.

This chain links TRBV10-2 with TRBJ1-5; a possible D gene is TRBD1 (6 bases). The CDR3 is 15 amino acids. Germline values: CDR1 WSHSY, CDR2 SAAADI. V lost 8 bases, J lost 3 bases, and 17 bases lay in between. In DNA, the CDR3 is TGCGCCAGCGGGGCCGCAGGGGACGCCAATCAGCCCCAGCATTTT. Translation: CASGAAGDANQPQHF.

This clone was detected ten times or more. The CDR3 DNA sequence: TGTGCCAGCAGTTTATATCGGGGGACGAGCACAGATACGCAGTATTTT. It specifies CASSLYRGTSTDTQYF. The chain carries TRBV27 and TRBJ2-3, with a tentative D call TRBD2 (6 bases). Trimming removed 1 base at V and 0 bases at J, with 11 bases between. CDR1 and CDR2 (germline): MNHEY, SMNVEV (reference sequence). This CDR3 comprises 16 residues.

The rearrangement joins TRBV6-1 to TRBJ2-1; 8 nucleotides match TRBD2. Looked up from germline, CDR1 is MNHNS and CDR2 is SASEGT. The CDR3 loop spans 18 amino acids. Losses at the gene ends were 4 bases for V and 0 bases for J; bases not matched to a gene: 11. Here the CDR3 DNA reads TGTGCCAGCAGTGGCACCGCCATTACTAGCGGCTCCTACAATGAGCAGTTCTTC. Translating gives CASSGTAITSGSYNEQFF.

V is TRBV3-1 (or the pseudogene TRBV3-2) and J is TRBJ2-5; the match to TRBD1 covers 7 bases. V dropped 1 base and J dropped 2; count of bases not matched to a gene: 10. The CDR3 contains 17 residues. The germline V gene encodes CDR1 LGHDT and CDR2 YNNKEL (reference sequence). CDR3 in DNA: TGTGCCAGCAGCCAAGCTTCACAGGGGATACCACAAGAGACCCAGTACTTC. It specifies CASSQASQGIPQETQYF.

J is TRBJ1-4 and V is TRBV7-9; 8 nucleotides align to TRBD1. The CDR3 totals 16 residues. V shed 3 bases, J shed 4 bases, and the junction held 7 bases outside the gene matches. Germline assignment: CDR1 SEHNR and CDR2 FQNEAQ (reference sequence). The CDR3 nucleotides are TGTGCCAGCAGCTTTGGGCAGGGGGCGGTTAATGAAAAACTGTTTTTT. Amino acid sequence: CASSFGQGAVNEKLFF.

The chain is built from TRBV5-1 and TRBJ2-5; perhaps TRBD1 as D (6 bases). The V end lost 4 bases, the J end lost 2 bases, and 9 bases lay between the germline ends. CDR1 is SGHRS and CDR2 is YFSETQ in the germline V gene. CDR3 length equals 13 residues. CDR3 sequence: CASSGGPQETQYF. DNA for the CDR3: TGCGCCAGCAGCGGGGGCCCTCAAGAGACCCAGTACTTC.

This clone was counted at least ten times. The rearrangement uses TRBV4-3 and TRBJ1-2; D is unresolved. The CDR3 totals 15 residues. Trimming pared 0 bases from V and 4 bases from J, leaving 12 bases between. Germline CDR1 and CDR2: LGHNA and YSLEER. The CDR3 nucleotides read TGCGCCAGCAGCCAAGATTGGAGCCTGGGCTATGGCTACACCTTC. It yields the protein CASSQDWSLGYGYTF.

J is TRBJ2-7 and V is TRBV5-1, with TRBD2 as a possible D gene (7 bases). Per the germline V gene, CDR1 is SGHRS and CDR2 is YFSETQ. This CDR3 region has 13 residues. Trimming removed 6 bases at V and 3 bases at J, with 13 bases between. CDR3 region: CASTGGTNYEQYF. CDR3 coding DNA: TGCGCCAGCACGGGGGGCACAAACTACGAGCAGTACTTC.

CDR3 residues: CASSLGGVGNTIYF. CDR3 nucleotide sequence: TGTGCCAGCAGTTTGGGAGGGGTCGGAAACACCATATATTTT. This chain links TRBV28 with TRBJ1-3; tentative D call: TRBD1 (5 bases). V lost 3 bases, J lost 4 bases, and 10 bases lay in between. This CDR3 is built from 14 residues. Germline assignment: CDR1 MDHEN and CDR2 SYDVKM.

This chain joins TRBV5-1 and TRBJ1-2; no firm D call. The ends were cut back, 7 bases at V and 1 base at J, with 14 bases in the middle. Germline CDR1 and CDR2: SGHRS and YFSETQ. The CDR3 spans 14 residues. The CDR3 is CASAPGVGNYGYTF. The CDR3 DNA follows: TGCGCCAGCGCCCCCGGGGTCGGTAACTATGGCTACACCTTC.

Here the CDR3 DNA reads TGTGCCAGTAGTCTTCCGGGACTAGCGGGGGGTAACACCGGGGAGCTGTTTTTT. Its protein product is CASSLPGLAGGNTGELFF. The rearrangement uses TRBV19 and TRBJ2-2; 15 positions match TRBD2. The CDR3 covers 18 residues. J gave up 2 bases and V 5 bases, and 6 bases lay outside the gene matches. Germline lookup yields CDR1 LNHDA and CDR2 SQIVND (reference sequence).

This clone turned up a few times. The V and J genes are TRBV5-1 and TRBJ1-2; 9 nucleotides agree with TRBD1. CDR1 is SGHRS and CDR2 is YFSETQ in the germline V gene. This CDR3 spans 13 amino acids. The V and J ends lost 0 bases and 7 bases, in that order; junction bases with no gene match: 1. The CDR3 DNA sequence: TGCGCCAGCAGCTTGGTGACAGGGGGTGGCTACACCTTC. This encodes CASSLVTGGGYTF. The full variable domain, its missing parts supplied by reference TRBV5-1 and TRBJ1-2, is KAGVTQTPRYLIKTRGQQVTLSCSPISGHRSVSWYQQTPGQGLQFLFEYFSETQRNKGNFPGRFSGRQFSNSRSEMNVSTLELGDSALYLCASSLVTGGGYTFGSGTRLTVV.

Turning to this clone: Other DNA sequences in the same sample also yield this CDR3. This sequence joins TRBV5-1 and TRBJ1-5; TRBD1 agrees at 8 bases. CDR1 SGHRS and CDR2 YFSETQ come from the germline V gene. The length of the CDR3 is 14 residues. The trim removed 4 bases at V and 2 bases at J, leaving 2 bases unmatched. CDR3 in DNA: TGCGCCAGCAGCCTGACAGGGGGCAATCAGCCCCAGCATTTT. Its protein is CASSLTGGNQPQHF.

The V and J genes are TRBV19 and TRBJ2-6; weak D call: TRBD2 (6 bases). The CDR3 loop spans 15 amino acids. Germline V gene data show CDR1 as LNHDA and CDR2 as SQIVND (reference sequence). V lost 3 bases and J 2 bases, leaving 8 bases between the germline ends. This chain's CDR3 is CASSIGGAGANVLTF. In nucleotides, the CDR3 is TGTGCCAGTAGTATCGGAGGGGCTGGGGCCAACGTCCTGACTTTC.

The chain's CDR3 is CSASVGSGDNEQFF. In nucleotides, the CDR3 is TGCAGTGCTAGTGTGGGTAGCGGAGACAATGAGCAGTTCTTC. The chain has TRBV20-1 and TRBJ2-1; D may be TRBD2 (6 bases). Deletions cut 3 bases from V and 5 bases from J, with 14 bases between. The CDR3 runs to 14 residues. CDR1 and CDR2 from the germline V gene are DFQATT and SNEGSKA (reference sequence).

This clone occurred many times. This chain connects TRBV2 to TRBJ1-6; weak D call: TRBD1 (6 bases). This CDR3 is 17 amino acids long. Trimming stripped 5 bases from V and 9 bases from J, with 23 bases between. The germline gives CDR1 SNHLY, CDR2 FYNNEI. Here the CDR3 DNA reads TGTGCCAGCAGTCCGTCTAGGAATCCTCTAGGGGGTTCACCCCTCCACTTT. It codes for CASSPSRNPLGGSPLHF.

This clone was seen more than once but under ten times. The chain is built from TRBV19 and TRBJ1-2, with 7 positions matching TRBD1. Germline CDR1 reads LNHDA; CDR2 reads SQIVND (reference sequence). CDR3 size: 14 residues. V shed 3 bases, J shed 2 bases, and the junction held 3 bases outside the gene matches. DNA of the CDR3: TGTGCCAGTAGTATGGTACAGGGGAACTATGGCTACACCTTC. Translated, it gives CASSMVQGNYGYTF.